A single T cell receptor beta chain is shown here with its context. Generated by immunoSEQ multiplex PCR, the TCRdb table keeps only in-frame clones and is missing some. The sample yields 410,000 or so clones, just over 85% seen once. The data stem from a study of blood T cell repertoires in COVID-19. Study summary: The study drew acute and convalescent COVID-19 samples from the United States, Italy and Spain. Nucleic acid was either cDNA or gDNA, and it came from T cells, B-cell-depleted T cells, or PBMCs.

This CDR3 spans 15 amino acids. Trimming took 6 bases from V and 0 from J; bases not matched to a gene: 4. Germline lookup yields CDR1 MNHEY and CDR2 SVGAGI. Sequences were obtained from peripheral blood. The V call is TRBV6-5, the J call TRBJ1-3, with 8 bases matching TRBD1. The sequence came from a woman aged 30 to 39 with active or convalescent COVID-19. DNA for the CDR3: TGTGCCAGCAGCGGGGACAGGCCCTCTGGAAACACCATATATTTT. Protein: CASSGDRPSGNTIYF.